This TCR beta chain was identified during a study of cytomegalovirus exposure and HLA in healthy donors. Whole-study findings and limits: It was reportedly the case that the classifier diagnosed cytomegalovirus status with high specificity and sensitivity.

PCR used 60 Vbeta primers and 13 Jbeta primers. The assay was immunoSEQ multiplex PCR, and TCRdb's table has in-frame clones only and misses some. The data show about 67,000 clones, around 63% seen once. The V gene's germline CDR1 is MNHNY and CDR2 SVGAGI (reference sequence). After removal of 2 bases from V and 7 bases from J, the junction contained 10 bases not matched to a gene. The CDR3 totals 16 residues. Turning to this clone: Its matching antigen is unknown.

The sequenced sample consisted of PBMCs. The origin of this receptor is a woman aged 30 to 39 in good health and CMV-seronegative. The chain has TRBV6-6 and TRBJ1-5; 8 nucleotides match TRBD1. CDR3 nucleotides: TGTGCCAGCAGTTACGCGCCAGGGGGCAGTAACCAGCCCCAGCATTTT. Translated, it gives CASSYAPGGSNQPQHF.